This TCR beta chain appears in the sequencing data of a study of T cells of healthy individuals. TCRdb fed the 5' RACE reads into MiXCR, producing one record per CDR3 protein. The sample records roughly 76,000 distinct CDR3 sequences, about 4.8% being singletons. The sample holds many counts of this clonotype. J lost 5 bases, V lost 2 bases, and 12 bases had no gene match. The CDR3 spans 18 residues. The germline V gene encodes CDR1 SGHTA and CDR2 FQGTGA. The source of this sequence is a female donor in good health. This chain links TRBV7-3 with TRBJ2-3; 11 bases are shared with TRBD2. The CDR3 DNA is TGTGCCAGCAGCTTAGAATCTAGCGGGAGGAAGAGACAAGATACGCAGTATTTT. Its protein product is CASSLESSGRKRQDTQYF.